These 13 T cell receptor beta chains were all obtained from the same sample, sequenced in a study of patients and donors after allogeneic stem cell transplantation. TCRdb fed the RT-PCR reads into MiXCR, producing one record per CDR3 protein. Among 400,000 to 500,000 distinct CDR3 sequences listed, about a sixth were seen once. Sequences were obtained from blood, either unsorted or a sorted T cell fraction (not recorded which). These receptors were collected from a human donor who was either an allogeneic HSCT recipient or a stem cell or donor lymphocyte infusion donor (not recorded which). It is not recorded whose cells these are; they may come from a transplant donor.

The chain combines TRBV29-1 with TRBJ1-3; no firm D call. The CDR3 runs to 15 residues. The V and J ends lost 8 bases and 0 bases respectively, with 17 bases between them. Germline lookup yields CDR1 SQVTM and CDR2 ANQGSEA. For the CDR3, the DNA is TGCAGCTTCCTCTCGTATACGAGCTCTGGAAACACCATATATTTT. Protein product: CSFLSYTSSGNTIYF.

The CDR3 spells CASSSGTGASDTQYF. In DNA form, the CDR3 reads TGTGCCAGCAGCTCCGGGACAGGGGCATCAGATACGCAGTATTTT. V gene TRBV6-1 combines with J gene TRBJ2-3, with TRBD1 matching over 10 bases. The CDR3 spans 15 residues. Germline-derived CDR1 and CDR2 are MNHNS and SASEGT. With 6 bases clipped from V and 4 bases from J, the junction kept 7 bases outside the gene matches.

This chain joins TRBV12-5 and TRBJ2-1; 9 bases are a match to TRBD2. This CDR3 is 16 amino acids long. V lost 9 bases and J lost 4; bases outside the gene matches: 13. CDR1 and CDR2 (germline): LGHNT, FRNRAP. CDR3 coding DNA: TGTGCTAGAGCGGACGGGGCTAGCGGGAATTACAATGAGCAGTTCTTC. It specifies CARADGASGNYNEQFF.

This clonotype was seen more than once but under ten times. The V call is TRBV27, the J call TRBJ2-3, with a possible D match to TRBD1 (5 bases). The germline V gene has CDR1 MNHEY and CDR2 SMNVEV (reference sequence). The V end was cut by 6 bases, the J end by 1 base, with 14 bases between. CDR3 length: 15 residues. The CDR3 reads CASSPLVGRTDTQYF. The CDR3, as DNA: TGTGCCAGCAGCCCACTGGTGGGGCGCACAGATACGCAGTATTTT.

V gene TRBV10-3 combines with J gene TRBJ1-5; TRBD1 agrees at 10 bases. V lost 4 bases, J lost 2 bases, and 5 bases stayed unmatched. CDR1 and CDR2 from the germline V gene are ENHRY and SYGVKD. The CDR3 loop spans 16 amino acids. The CDR3 DNA reads TGTGCCATCAGTGCTGGGACAGGGGTTGGCAATCAGCCCCAGCATTTT. Its translation is CAISAGTGVGNQPQHF.

This rearrangement joins TRBV28 to TRBJ1-1, with D possibly TRBD1 on 5 matching bases. This CDR3 comprises 13 residues. Germline loops: CDR1 MDHEN, CDR2 SYDVKM. The V end was cut by 4 bases, the J end by 7 bases, with 13 bases between. CDR3 protein: CASSSGTANEAFF. The CDR3 region has the DNA TGTGCCAGCAGTTCCGGGACGGCAAATGAAGCTTTCTTT.

There are a few counts of this clonotype. The chain uses TRBV28 and TRBJ2-1, with 8 positions matching TRBD2. Unmatched junction bases numbered 5, after V lost 7 bases and J lost 6 bases. Germline V gene lookup returns CDR1 MDHEN and CDR2 SYDVKM. The CDR3 loop spans 13 amino acids. The CDR3 region has the DNA TGTGCCAGCAAACGGGGGGGGGGCAATGAGCAGTTCTTC. Translated, it gives CASKRGGGNEQFF.

This clonotype was recorded many times. The rearrangement joins TRBV12-5 to TRBJ2-2; 9 positions agree with TRBD1. Trimming at V came to 4 bases and at J to 2 bases, leaving 8 bases not matched to a gene. Looked up from germline, CDR1 is LGHNT and CDR2 is FRNRAP. This CDR3 is 17 amino acids long. CDR3 coding DNA: TGTGCTAGTGGTTCCCCCCCGACAGGGGGTAACACCGGGGAGCTGTTTTTT. This encodes CASGSPPTGGNTGELFF.

This clonotype was seen many times. The chain couples TRBV2 to TRBJ2-1; 14 bases are a match to TRBD2. Germline CDR1 is SNHLY and CDR2 is FYNNEI. The CDR3 is made up of 13 amino acids. With V trimmed by 5 bases and J by 15 bases, 6 bases remained unmatched. The CDR3 DNA follows: TGTGCCAGCAGTACGGGACTAGCGGGAGTTCGGTTCTTC. As protein: CASSTGLAGVRFF.

The CDR3 here is CSASARDRGVNQPQHF. The CDR3 DNA follows: TGCAGTGCTAGCGCCCGGGACAGGGGCGTCAATCAGCCCCAGCATTTT. This chain uses TRBV20-1 with TRBJ1-5; 10 positions agree with TRBD1. The CDR3 extends over 16 amino acids. The trim removed 3 bases at V and 3 bases at J, leaving 8 bases unmatched. CDR1 is DFQATT, CDR2 SNEGSKA, per germline (reference sequence).

J is TRBJ1-5 and V is TRBV5-6; the match to TRBD1 covers 7 bases. V lost 1 base to trimming and J lost 7 bases; unmatched junction nucleotides: 8. CDR3 length equals 15 residues. Per germline, CDR1 SGHDT and CDR2 YYEEEE. CDR3 residues: CASSLHRGRGQPQHF. CDR3 nucleotide sequence: TGTGCCAGCAGCTTGCACAGGGGCCGAGGGCAGCCCCAGCATTTT.

In DNA form, the CDR3 reads TGTGCCAGCTCACCCTTCGTCGAATCTTCTGGGGCCAACGTCCTGACTTTC. Amino acid sequence: CASSPFVESSGANVLTF. V usage is TRBV18 and J usage is TRBJ2-6; D unclear. The V end was cut by 3 bases, the J end by 1 base, with 13 bases between. The CDR3 loop spans 17 amino acids. Germline-derived CDR1 and CDR2 are KGHSH and LQKENI.

This clonotype was picked up many times. The V gene is TRBV3-1, the J gene TRBJ1-1; D is unclear. Germline V lookup: CDR1 LGHDT, CDR2 YNNKEL (reference sequence). The CDR3 runs 12 residues. The V end was cut by 4 bases, the J end by 2 bases, with 5 bases between. The CDR3 nucleotides are TGTGCCAGCAGCCGGGCAAACACTGAAGCTTTCTTT. Its translation is CASSRANTEAFF.